This TCR beta chain was obtained from a study of T cell repertoires in cytomegalovirus infection. The wider study: Matching HLA type and CMV infection were both indicated by public TCR beta signatures. Findings and caveats of the study: The ex vivo response was dominated by HLA-C-restricted CMV-specific TCR beta clonotypes.

Via MiXCR, TCRdb re-called the reads, giving one row per CDR3 protein. The table lists 200,000 or so distinct CDR3 sequences, about 21% of them singletons. On this clonotype itself: Its antigen is currently unknown.

The CDR3 consists of 16 residues. The V gene lost 4 bases and the J gene lost 1 base, with 15 bases spanning the gap. Germline V gene lookup returns CDR1 SGHRS and CDR2 YFSETQ. The chain combines TRBV5-1 with TRBJ1-3; D is unresolved. Sequenced input: PBMCs. The TCR comes from a human donor in good health (CMV status not recorded). Some clones in this sample may be carry-over from other donors' samples. The CDR3 reads CASSPGGTASGNTIYF. CDR3 sequence (DNA): TGCGCCAGCAGCCCTGGAGGAACAGCTTCTGGAAACACCATATATTTT.